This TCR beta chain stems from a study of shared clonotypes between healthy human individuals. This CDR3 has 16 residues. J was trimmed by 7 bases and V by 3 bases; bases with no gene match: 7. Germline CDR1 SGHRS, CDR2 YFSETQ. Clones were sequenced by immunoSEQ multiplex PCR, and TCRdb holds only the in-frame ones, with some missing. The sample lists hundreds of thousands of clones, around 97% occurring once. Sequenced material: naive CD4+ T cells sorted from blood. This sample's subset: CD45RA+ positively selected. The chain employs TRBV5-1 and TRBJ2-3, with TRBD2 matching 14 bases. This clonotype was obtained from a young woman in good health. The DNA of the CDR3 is TGCGCCAGCAGCTACGGGACTAGCGGGAGTCCTCATACGCAGTATTTT. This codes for CASSYGTSGSPHTQYF.